This is a list of T cell receptor beta chains from one sample in a study of blood T cells in healthy people across ages. TCRdb ran MiXCR on the 5' RACE reads and lists one entry per CDR3 protein. The sample has 1.5 million to 2 million distinct CDR3 sequences, 28% seen once. The sequenced material came from blood. The receptors here all came from a woman aged 30 to 39 in good health. Both conserved end residues are part of each CDR3. The D gene is left open where the match is weak. Clone size, where shown, is once, few, many, or a class for clones that have expanded.

V: TRBV10-2; size: NA; J: TRBJ1-2; D: TRBD1; DNA: TGCGCCAGCAGTGATTCTCGGGACAGGGGGCGCGGAGATGGCTACACCTTC; CDR3: CASSDSRDRGRGDGYTF
V: TRBV20-1; size: NA; J: TRBJ1-2; D: NA; DNA: TGCAGTGCTAGTAGGTCGGTCGGAAGCATCGGCTACACCTTC; CDR3: CSASRSVGSIGYTF
V: TRBV28; size: many; J: TRBJ2-1; D: NA; DNA: TGTGCCAGCAGTTACTTTGGCGAGCAGTTCTTC; CDR3: CASSYFGEQFF
V: TRBV12-3/TRBV12-4; size: many; J: TRBJ2-5; D: NA; DNA: TGTGCCAGCAGCCCAGGGGGGGGGAGAGAGACCCAGTACTTC; CDR3: CASSPGGGRETQYF
V: TRBV15; size: NA; J: TRBJ1-1; D: NA; DNA: TGTGCCACCAGCAGAGATGCCCACACTGAAGCTTTCTTT; CDR3: CATSRDAHTEAFF
V: TRBV4-3; size: few; J: TRBJ2-1; D: TRBD2; DNA: TGCGCCAGCAGCCAAGGGGGAGCGGGAGGTCACAATGAGCAGTTCTTC; CDR3: CASSQGGAGGHNEQFF
V: TRBV6-6; size: few; J: TRBJ1-5; D: NA; DNA: TGTGCCAGCAGTTTAAAATCAGATTCCTATAGCAATCAGCCCCAGCATTTT; CDR3: CASSLKSDSYSNQPQHF
V: TRBV6-5; size: many; J: TRBJ2-3; D: NA; DNA: TGTGCCAGCAATCGAGGGGCGGGCTTCGGGGCAGATACGCAGTATTTT; CDR3: CASNRGAGFGADTQYF
V: TRBV7-2; size: NA; J: TRBJ2-1; D: NA; DNA: TGTGCCAGCAGCTTAGACGGACAGAGGGAGCAGTTCTTC; CDR3: CASSLDGQREQFF
V: TRBV7-9; size: many; J: TRBJ2-5; D: NA; DNA: TGTGCCAGCAGCGCCCCCGGGCAGGGGACGGAGACCCAGTACTTC; CDR3: CASSAPGQGTETQYF
V: TRBV7-9; size: NA; J: TRBJ2-1; D: NA; DNA: TGTGCCAGCAGCTCCCAGAACAATGAGCAGTTCTTC; CDR3: CASSSQNNEQFF
V: TRBV5-6; size: few; J: TRBJ2-7; D: NA; DNA: TGTGCCAGCAGCTTTGGCGCCGGTATCCACGAGCAGTACTTC; CDR3: CASSFGAGIHEQYF
V: TRBV29-1; size: once; J: TRBJ2-1; D: NA; DNA: TGCAGCGTTGAGATCCAGGAAGATGAGCAGTTCTTC; CDR3: CSVEIQEDEQFF
V: TRBV6-2/TRBV6-3; size: once; J: TRBJ2-4; D: NA; DNA: TGTGCCAGCAGTTCCCGGGGACGAGGGAGAGCCAAAAACATCCAGTACTTC; CDR3: CASSSRGRGRAKNIQYF
V: TRBV29-1; size: NA; J: TRBJ2-3; D: TRBD1; DNA: TGCAGCGTCTCCAGGGGGCGAACAGATACGCAGTATTTT; CDR3: CSVSRGRTDTQYF
V: TRBV12-3/TRBV12-4; size: few; J: TRBJ2-5; D: TRBD1; DNA: TGTGCCAGCAGTTCATATACAGGGGCTAAAGAGACCCAGTACTTC; CDR3: CASSSYTGAKETQYF
V: TRBV5-5; size: many; J: TRBJ1-2; D: NA; DNA: TGTGCCAGCAGCTCGCTCAGGAACTATGGCTACACCTTC; CDR3: CASSSLRNYGYTF
V: TRBV5-1; size: many; J: TRBJ2-5; D: NA; DNA: TGCGCTAGCAGCGCACCGGAGACCTCACAAGGGACCCAGTACTTC; CDR3: CASSAPETSQGTQYF
V: TRBV7-2; size: NA; J: TRBJ1-1; D: NA; DNA: TGTGCCAGCAGCTCCGCCGCTATTATGAACACTGAAGCTTTCTTT; CDR3: CASSSAAIMNTEAFF
V: TRBV7-2; size: NA; J: TRBJ1-1; D: TRBD1; DNA: TGTGCCAGCAGTCTAGTTAGGGCAGGGGGTTCCATGAACACTGAAGCTTTCTTT; CDR3: CASSLVRAGGSMNTEAFF
V: TRBV5-4; size: NA; J: TRBJ2-4; D: TRBD2; DNA: TGTGCCAGCAGCCCCGGCGGTAGCGGGACAGCCAAAAACATTCAGTACTTC; CDR3: CASSPGGSGTAKNIQYF
V: TRBV6-1; size: NA; J: TRBJ2-2; D: NA; DNA: TGTGCCAGCGGAGACAGATACCCCACCGGGGAGCTGTTTTTT; CDR3: CASGDRYPTGELFF
V: TRBV27; size: few; J: TRBJ2-5; D: NA; DNA: TGTGCCAGCAGCCATTCCGGGTCTCAAATTCGGGAGACCCAGTACTTC; CDR3: CASSHSGSQIRETQYF
V: TRBV7-9; size: once; J: TRBJ1-4; D: NA; DNA: TGTGCCAGCAGCTTTTTGACAGATGAAAAACTGTTTTTT; CDR3: CASSFLTDEKLFF
V: TRBV5-1; size: NA; J: TRBJ2-3; D: TRBD1; DNA: TGCGCCAGCAGCAAGGGACAGGGGGCGTGGATAGATACGCAGTATTTT; CDR3: CASSKGQGAWIDTQYF
V: TRBV30; size: NA; J: TRBJ1-2; D: NA; DNA: TGTGCCTGGAGTCTGCGGGGGGTTAACTATGGCTACACCTTC; CDR3: CAWSLRGVNYGYTF
V: TRBV5-5; size: many; J: TRBJ2-4; D: TRBD2; DNA: TGTGCCAGCAGCTTGGGGACTAGCGGGGTAAACATTCAGTACTTC; CDR3: CASSLGTSGVNIQYF
V: TRBV11-2; size: few; J: TRBJ1-1; D: NA; DNA: TGTGCCAGCAGCCCAGCCAGGCTTGAAGCTTTCTTT; CDR3: CASSPARLEAFF
V: TRBV28; size: many; J: TRBJ2-5; D: NA; DNA: TGTGCCAGCGGTCTAGAGACCCAGTACTTC; CDR3: CASGLETQYF
V: TRBV20-1; size: few; J: TRBJ1-4; D: NA; DNA: TGCAGTGCTAGAGCGGGGGCTAATGAAAAACTGTTTTTT; CDR3: CSARAGANEKLFF
V: TRBV5-1; size: few; J: TRBJ1-1; D: TRBD1; DNA: TGCGCCAGCAGCCGATGGACAGGGTGGACTGAAGCTTTCTTT; CDR3: CASSRWTGWTEAFF
V: TRBV7-9; size: few; J: TRBJ2-7; D: NA; DNA: TGTGCCAGCAGCCGCGGGGAGCGATCCTACGAGCAGTACTTC; CDR3: CASSRGERSYEQYF
V: TRBV5-1; size: few; J: TRBJ1-4; D: TRBD1; DNA: TGCGCCAGCAGCTTTACCGGGACAGCTTTGAATGAAAAACTGTTTTTT; CDR3: CASSFTGTALNEKLFF
V: TRBV5-1; size: NA; J: TRBJ2-7; D: NA; DNA: TGCGCCAGCAGCCCTGGGACGCGGGGACTCGAGCAGTACTTC; CDR3: CASSPGTRGLEQYF
V: TRBV24-1; size: NA; J: TRBJ2-7; D: NA; DNA: TGTGCCACCAGTCCCAGGGGTCCCGCCTACGAGCAGTACTTC; CDR3: CATSPRGPAYEQYF
V: TRBV20-1; size: many; J: TRBJ2-3; D: NA; DNA: TGCAGTGCTAGGCTGGACAGCTCTAGCACAGATACGCAGTATTTT; CDR3: CSARLDSSSTDTQYF
V: TRBV6-2/TRBV6-3; size: few; J: TRBJ1-1; D: NA; DNA: TGTGCCAGCAGTTACGGCTCTTTGACTTTCTTT; CDR3: CASSYGSLTFF
V: TRBV7-2; size: NA; J: TRBJ2-7; D: NA; DNA: TGTGCCAGCAGCTTACTGGTTTCCACTAATGAGCAGTACTTC; CDR3: CASSLLVSTNEQYF
V: TRBV4-1; size: NA; J: TRBJ1-2; D: TRBD1; DNA: TGCGCCAGCAGCCAGAGAGAGGGGACAGGGATTTACTATGGCTACACCTTC; CDR3: CASSQREGTGIYYGYTF
V: TRBV20-1; size: NA; J: TRBJ1-5; D: NA; DNA: TGCAGTGCACCCGACCCAGGGCGGAATCAGCCCCAGCATTTT; CDR3: CSAPDPGRNQPQHF
V: TRBV12-3/TRBV12-4; size: NA; J: TRBJ2-3; D: TRBD1; DNA: TGTGCCAGCAGTTCTACAGGGGCGATCACAGATACGCAGTATTTT; CDR3: CASSSTGAITDTQYF
V: TRBV15; size: NA; J: TRBJ2-2; D: NA; DNA: TGTGCCACCAGCAGAGGGGGGTTCCGCACCGGGGAGCTGTTTTTT; CDR3: CATSRGGFRTGELFF
V: TRBV3-1; size: NA; J: TRBJ1-4; D: NA; DNA: TGTGCCAGCAGCCACCCGGACAGATCTAATGAAGAACTGTTTTTT; CDR3: CASSHPDRSNEELFF
V: TRBV6-5; size: NA; J: TRBJ1-2; D: TRBD1; DNA: TGTGCCAGCAGTTACCTCCGGGGGAGGGGGCTGGGCTACACCTTC; CDR3: CASSYLRGRGLGYTF
V: TRBV18; size: few; J: TRBJ1-5; D: NA; DNA: TGTGCCAGCTCAACTATCAGTAGCAATCAGCCCCAGCATTTT; CDR3: CASSTISSNQPQHF
V: TRBV3-1; size: few; J: TRBJ2-7; D: NA; DNA: TGTGCCAGCAGCCAGAGTCATTACGAGCAGTACTTC; CDR3: CASSQSHYEQYF
V: TRBV4-1; size: NA; J: TRBJ1-1; D: NA; DNA: TGCGCCAGCAGCCAAGAAGGCACCGGGGTGAACACTGAAGCTTTCTTT; CDR3: CASSQEGTGVNTEAFF
V: TRBV10-3; size: NA; J: TRBJ2-1; D: TRBD1; DNA: TGTGCCATCAGTGGGGGGACAGGGGCCCTTGAGCAGTTCTTC; CDR3: CAISGGTGALEQFF
V: TRBV30; size: many; J: TRBJ2-1; D: NA; DNA: TGTGCCTGGAGGGGGGGAGCCGGGGGCTCCTACAATGAGCAGTTCTTC; CDR3: CAWRGGAGGSYNEQFF
V: TRBV7-6; size: NA; J: TRBJ2-7; D: NA; DNA: TGTGCCAGCAGCTTTTTCTCCGGGAGAAGCTCCTACGAGCAGTACTTC; CDR3: CASSFFSGRSSYEQYF
V: TRBV28; size: few; J: TRBJ1-4; D: TRBD1; DNA: TGTGCCAGCAGTTTACAGGGGGCCTCAACTAATGAAAAACTGTTTTTT; CDR3: CASSLQGASTNEKLFF
V: TRBV20-1; size: few; J: TRBJ2-7; D: TRBD2; DNA: TGCAGGGCGGGGGCCTACGAGCAGTACTTC; CDR3: CRAGAYEQYF